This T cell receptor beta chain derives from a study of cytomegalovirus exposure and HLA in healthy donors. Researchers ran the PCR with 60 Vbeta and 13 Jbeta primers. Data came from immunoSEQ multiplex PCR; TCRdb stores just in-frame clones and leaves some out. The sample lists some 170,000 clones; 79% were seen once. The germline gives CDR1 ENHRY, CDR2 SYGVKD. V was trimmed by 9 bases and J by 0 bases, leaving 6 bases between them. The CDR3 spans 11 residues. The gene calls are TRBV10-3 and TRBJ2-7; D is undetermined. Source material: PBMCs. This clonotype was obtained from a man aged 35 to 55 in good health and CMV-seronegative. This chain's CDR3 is CAMSSSYEQYF. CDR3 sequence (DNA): TGTGCCATGTCGAGCTCCTACGAGCAGTACTTC.